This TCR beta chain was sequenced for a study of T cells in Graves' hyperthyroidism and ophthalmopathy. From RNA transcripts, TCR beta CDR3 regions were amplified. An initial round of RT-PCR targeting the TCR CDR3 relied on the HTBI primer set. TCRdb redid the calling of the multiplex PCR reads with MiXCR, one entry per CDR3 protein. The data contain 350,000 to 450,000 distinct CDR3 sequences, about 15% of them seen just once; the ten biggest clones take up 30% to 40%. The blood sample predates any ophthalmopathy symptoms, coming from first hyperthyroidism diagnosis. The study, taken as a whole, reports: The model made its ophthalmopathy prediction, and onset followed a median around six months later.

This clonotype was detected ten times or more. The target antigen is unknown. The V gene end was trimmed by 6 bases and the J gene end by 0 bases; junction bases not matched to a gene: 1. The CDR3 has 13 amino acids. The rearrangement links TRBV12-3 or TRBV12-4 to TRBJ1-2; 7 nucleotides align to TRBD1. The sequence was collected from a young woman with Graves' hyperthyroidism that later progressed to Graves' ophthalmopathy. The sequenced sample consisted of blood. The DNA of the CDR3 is TGTGCCAGCAGGGGGACAGCTAACTATGGCTACACCTTC. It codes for CASRGTANYGYTF.